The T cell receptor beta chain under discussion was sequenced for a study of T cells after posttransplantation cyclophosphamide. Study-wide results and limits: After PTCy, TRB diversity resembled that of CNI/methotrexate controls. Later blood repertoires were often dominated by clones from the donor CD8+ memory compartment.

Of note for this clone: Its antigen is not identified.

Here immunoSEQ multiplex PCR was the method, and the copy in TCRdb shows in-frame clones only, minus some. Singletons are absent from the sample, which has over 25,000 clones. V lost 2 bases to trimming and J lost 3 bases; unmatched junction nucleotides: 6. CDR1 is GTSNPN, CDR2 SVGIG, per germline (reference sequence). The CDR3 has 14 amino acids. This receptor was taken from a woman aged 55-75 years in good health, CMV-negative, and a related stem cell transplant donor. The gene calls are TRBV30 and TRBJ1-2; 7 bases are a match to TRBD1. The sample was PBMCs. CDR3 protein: CAWSYNQGDYGYTF. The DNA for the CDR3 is TGTGCCTGGAGTTATAATCAGGGGGACTATGGCTACACCTTC.